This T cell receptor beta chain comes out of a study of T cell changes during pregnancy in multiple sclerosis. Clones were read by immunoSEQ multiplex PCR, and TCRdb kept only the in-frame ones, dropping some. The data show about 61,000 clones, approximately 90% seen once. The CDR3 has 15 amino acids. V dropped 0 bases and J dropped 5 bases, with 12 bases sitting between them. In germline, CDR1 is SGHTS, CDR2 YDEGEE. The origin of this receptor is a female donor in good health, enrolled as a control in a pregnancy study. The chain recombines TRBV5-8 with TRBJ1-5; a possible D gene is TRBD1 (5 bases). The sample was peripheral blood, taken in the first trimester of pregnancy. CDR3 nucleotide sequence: TGTGCCAGCAGCTTGGGGACCTTCAGGGATCAGCCCCAGCATTTT. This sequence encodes CASSLGTFRDQPQHF.